The 10 T cell receptor beta chains below come from one sample, sequenced in a study of technical replicates of blood from a handful of donors. Measured with immunoSEQ multiplex PCR; TCRdb has only the in-frame clones, and not every one. Altogether more than 90,000 clones are present, 90% to 97% being singletons, with the ten largest covering over 0.2%. Sequencing input: T cells isolated from PBMCs. These TCRs come from a human donor in good health.

This clone was found once. The J gene is TRBJ2-3, the V gene TRBV29-1; unclear D gene. Per the germline V gene, CDR1 is SQVTM and CDR2 is ANQGSEA. Trimming stripped 4 bases from V and 1 base from J, with 9 bases between. This CDR3 has 13 amino acids. CDR3 coding DNA: TGCAGCGTTGGTGAGCTAGGCACAGATACGCAGTATTTT. It yields the protein CSVGELGTDTQYF.

CDR3 region: CASSTGQGNTGELFF. The DNA for the CDR3 is TGCGCCAGCAGCACCGGACAGGGGAACACCGGGGAGCTGTTTTTT. The chain uses TRBV5-1 and TRBJ2-2; TRBD1 matches at 8 bases. The junction had 3 bases not matched to a gene; V was cut back by 4 bases and J by 1 base. The CDR3 runs 15 residues. Per germline, CDR1 SGHRS and CDR2 YFSETQ.

This chain joins TRBV2 and TRBJ2-1; 11 nucleotides match TRBD2. The V gene's germline CDR1 is SNHLY and CDR2 FYNNEI. Trimming cost V 6 bases and J 1 base; bases outside gene matches: 2. The length of the CDR3 is 15 residues. CDR3 DNA: TGTGCCAGCAGGACTAGCGGGAAGTCCTACAATGAGCAGTTCTTC. Protein sequence: CASRTSGKSYNEQFF.

The gene calls are TRBV5-1 and TRBJ2-1, with 10 bases that match TRBD2. This CDR3 has 17 amino acids. The ends lost 4 bases at V and 3 bases at J; junction bases unmatched: 10. The germline V gene has CDR1 SGHRS and CDR2 YFSETQ. This chain's CDR3 is CASSTRWTSGYYNEQFF. The CDR3 nucleotides read TGCGCCAGCAGCACAAGATGGACTAGCGGATACTACAATGAGCAGTTCTTC.

This rearrangement joins TRBV6-1 to TRBJ1-5, with D maybe TRBD1 (6 bases). CDR1 and CDR2 from the germline V gene are MNHNS and SASEGT. The CDR3 covers 13 residues. Trimming stripped 6 bases from V and 3 bases from J, with 9 bases between. The CDR3 sequence: CASRDSINQPQHF. As DNA, the CDR3 is TGTGCCAGCAGGGACAGCATCAATCAGCCCCAGCATTTT.

The rearrangement uses TRBV5-1 and TRBJ2-7, with D perhaps TRBD2 (5 bases). CDR3 size: 14 residues. V lost 2 bases, J lost 1 base, and 10 bases lay in between. CDR1 and CDR2 (germline): SGHRS, YFSETQ. DNA for the CDR3: TGCGCCAGCAGCTTATCGGGGAATTCCTACGAGCAGTACTTC. It yields the protein CASSLSGNSYEQYF.

In nucleotides, the CDR3 is TGTGCCAGCTCAATTGACAGAATCCACGAGCAGTACTTC. It encodes CASSIDRIHEQYF. This rearrangement joins TRBV18 to TRBJ2-7; D is perhaps TRBD1 (5 bases). The CDR3 sequence is 13 residues long. The germline V gene encodes CDR1 KGHSH and CDR2 LQKENI. The V gene lost 5 bases and the J gene lost 5 bases, with 13 bases spanning the gap.

The rearrangement uses TRBV5-4 and TRBJ1-2, with 11 bases that match TRBD1. CDR1 and CDR2 (germline): SGHNT, YYREEE (reference sequence). CDR3 length: 17 amino acids. The V and J ends lost 6 bases and 7 bases, in that order; junction bases with no gene match: 17. The CDR3 is CASTLRTGGLYPGGYTF. The CDR3 nucleotides are TGTGCCAGCACCCTGCGGACAGGGGGCTTATACCCGGGTGGCTACACCTTC.

The chain uses TRBV19 and TRBJ2-5; D uncertain. The V end was cut by 4 bases, the J end by 4 bases, with 10 bases between. The CDR3 length is 13 residues. CDR1 and CDR2 (germline): LNHDA, SQIVND (reference sequence). The CDR3 spells CASSTTRGETQYF. The CDR3 DNA sequence: TGTGCCAGTAGTACCACCCGAGGAGAGACCCAGTACTTC.

The CDR3 nucleotides are TGTGCCAGTAGTGACAGTGCCTACACAGATACGCAGTATTTT. Translating it yields CASSDSAYTDTQYF. This chain connects TRBV19 to TRBJ2-3, with D perhaps matching TRBD1 (5 bases). Trimming took off 5 bases at V and 2 bases at J, with 11 bases between the two ends. This CDR3 comprises 14 residues. CDR1 is LNHDA and CDR2 is SQIVND in the germline V gene (reference sequence). The whole variable domain, remainder taken from reference TRBV19 and TRBJ2-3, is DGGITQSPKYLFRKEGQNVTLSCEQNLNHDAMYWYRQDPGQGLRLIYYSQIVNDFQKGDIAEGYSVSREKKESFPLTVTSAQKNPTAFYLCASSDSAYTDTQYFGPGTRLTVL.